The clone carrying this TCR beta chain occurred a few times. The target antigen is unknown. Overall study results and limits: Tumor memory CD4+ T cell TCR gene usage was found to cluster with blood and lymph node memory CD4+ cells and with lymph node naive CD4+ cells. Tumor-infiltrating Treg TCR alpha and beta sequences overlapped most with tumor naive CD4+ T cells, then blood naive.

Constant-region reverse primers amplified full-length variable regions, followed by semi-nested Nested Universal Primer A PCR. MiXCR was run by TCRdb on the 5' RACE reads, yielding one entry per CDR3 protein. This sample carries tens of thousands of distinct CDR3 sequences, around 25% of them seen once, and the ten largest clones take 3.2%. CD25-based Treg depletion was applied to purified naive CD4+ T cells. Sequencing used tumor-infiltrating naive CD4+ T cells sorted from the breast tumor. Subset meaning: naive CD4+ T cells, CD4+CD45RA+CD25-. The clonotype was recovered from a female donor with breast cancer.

CDR3 nucleotide sequence: TGCAGTGCTAGAGATCGGCAGATTTATAATTCACCCCTCCACTTT. Protein sequence: CSARDRQIYNSPLHF. V usage is TRBV20-1 and J usage is TRBJ1-6; the D is unclear. Trimming pared 0 bases from V and 4 bases from J, leaving 10 bases between. This CDR3 contains 15 residues. The germline gives CDR1 DFQATT, CDR2 SNEGSKA (reference sequence).